The clone carrying this TCR beta chain appeared many times. What it binds is unknown. This entry belongs to a study of breast tumors, draining lymph nodes, adjacent tissues. Study results and caveats: The data were judged consistent with most tumor T cells coming from lymph node and expanding in tumor. The lymph node origin of tumor T cells was framed as consistent with a hypothesis, not demonstrated. Compared with lymph nodes, tumors were less diverse; compared with nontumor tissue, more. Tumor and nontumor repertoires were significantly more similar in luminal-like than in basal-like breast cancer.

Germline CDR1 and CDR2: MNHEY and SVGEGT. V gave up 0 bases and J gave up 19 bases, with 10 bases separating them. The CDR3 has 11 amino acids. TCRdb reanalysed the multiplex PCR reads using MiXCR and keeps one entry per CDR3 protein. Of approximately 100,000 distinct CDR3 sequences in the sample, around 20% were seen once. Axillary draining lymph nodes of breast cancer patients supplied the node samples. Sequencing was carried out using axillary lymph node tissue. V gene TRBV6-2 or TRBV6-3 combines with J gene TRBJ1-6, with D unclear. This TCR derives from a female donor with breast cancer. Some clones in this sample may be carry-over from other donors' samples. CDR3 residues: CASSYSSDYHF. For the CDR3, the DNA is TGTGCCAGCAGTTACTCTAGTGACTATCACTTT.